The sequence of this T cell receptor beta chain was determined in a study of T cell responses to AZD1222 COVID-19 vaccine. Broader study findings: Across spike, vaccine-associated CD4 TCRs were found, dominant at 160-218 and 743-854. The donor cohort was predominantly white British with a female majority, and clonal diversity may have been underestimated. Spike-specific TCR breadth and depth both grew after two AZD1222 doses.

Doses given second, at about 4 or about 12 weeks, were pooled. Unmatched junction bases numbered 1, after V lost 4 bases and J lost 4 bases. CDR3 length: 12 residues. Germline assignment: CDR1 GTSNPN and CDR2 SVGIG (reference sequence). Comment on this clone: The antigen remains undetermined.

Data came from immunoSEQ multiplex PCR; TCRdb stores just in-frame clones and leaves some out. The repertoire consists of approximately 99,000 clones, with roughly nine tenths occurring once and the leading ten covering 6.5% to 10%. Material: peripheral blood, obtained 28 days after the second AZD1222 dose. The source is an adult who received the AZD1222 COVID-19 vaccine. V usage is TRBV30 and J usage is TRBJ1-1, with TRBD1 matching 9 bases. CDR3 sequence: CAWNRGPTEAFF. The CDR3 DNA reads TGTGCCTGGAACAGGGGGCCCACTGAAGCTTTCTTT.